A selection of T cell receptor beta chains follows, all from one sample in a study of T-cell reconstitution after alpha-beta-depleted transplantation in children. TCRdb itself ran the PCR reads through MiXCR, one entry per CDR3 protein. The sample holds approximately 1,000,000 distinct CDR3 sequences, 25% to 35% seen once. Sequencing used PBMCs, mostly from graft donor cells, obtained 360 days after TCRalphabeta/CD19-depleted stem cell transplant. The receptor set was obtained from a boy under two years old who had a stem cell transplant for SCID, so the T cells may come from the graft donor. CDR3s include the opening cysteine and the closing phenylalanine or tryptophan.

cdr3_aa	j_call	v_call
CASSLDRGIEQFF	TRBJ2-1	TRBV13
CASSDTGAANGLDGYTF	TRBJ1-2	TRBV5-1
CASSTTGLGTKNIQYF	TRBJ2-4	TRBV5-1
CASSEMASAYNEQFF	TRBJ2-1	TRBV2
CASSSSWGHGDQPQHF	TRBJ1-5	TRBV7-9
CAIRDSGLAGMEQYF	TRBJ2-7	TRBV10-3
CSVLEDRVSPLHF	TRBJ1-6	TRBV29-1
CASSLQTVPNQPQHF	TRBJ1-5	TRBV11-2
CASKGERGRYNEQFF	TRBJ2-1	TRBV6-1
CASSYGFVDTQYF	TRBJ2-3	TRBV6-2/TRBV6-3
CASSDRGNNQPQHF	TRBJ1-5	TRBV6-1
CSAAWEYNEQFF	TRBJ2-1	TRBV20-1
CASSFFGGTDTQYF	TRBJ2-3	TRBV5-1
CASSPWLGGSEETQYF	TRBJ2-5	TRBV4-3
CATSGGQGNTEAFF	TRBJ1-1	TRBV15
CASSFPSPTGVTDTQYF	TRBJ2-3	TRBV7-9
CASSLSPVGQETQYF	TRBJ2-5	TRBV27
CASSYGTGNEQFF	TRBJ2-1	TRBV5-1
CSAWYRGWGYTF	TRBJ1-2	TRBV20-1
CASSLAAGSGEQFF	TRBJ2-1	TRBV12-3/TRBV12-4
CASSPFPGQPQHF	TRBJ1-5	TRBV27
CSAPGDYYEQYF	TRBJ2-7	TRBV20-1
CASDSGGHNEQFF	TRBJ2-1	TRBV9
CASSLLGQGRYEQYF	TRBJ2-7	TRBV4-1
CASTRQANTGELFF	TRBJ2-2	TRBV5-1
CAIRGQEIYEQYF	TRBJ2-7	TRBV10-3
CASSFDPGLTYEQYF	TRBJ2-7	TRBV5-1
CASSRGGIEILARPDEQFF	TRBJ2-1	TRBV5-1
CSAPSAGLRAKNIQYF	TRBJ2-4	TRBV20-1
CASSLMPGGGELFF	TRBJ2-2	TRBV7-2
CASSLDFNQPQHF	TRBJ1-5	TRBV5-5
CASSLWGLGTSNTGELFF	TRBJ2-2	TRBV7-3
CATSDFPGSGAVEAFF	TRBJ1-1	TRBV24-1
CASSRPGTGSYEQYF	TRBJ2-7	TRBV3-1
CASRRTGARNEQYF	TRBJ2-7	TRBV2
CASSMWGADQPQHF	TRBJ1-5	TRBV6-2/TRBV6-3
CSARDRQGDPTNEKLFF	TRBJ1-4	TRBV20-1
CASRNTRVETQYF	TRBJ2-5	TRBV12-3/TRBV12-4
CASSLGGRAAREQYF	TRBJ2-7	TRBV7-8
CASSSTGLAGAYNEQFF	TRBJ2-1	TRBV12-3/TRBV12-4
CASSPRGAGEKLFF	TRBJ1-4	TRBV18
CSARTGVNEQFF	TRBJ2-1	TRBV20-1
CASSGLAGTETSFYNEQFF	TRBJ2-1	TRBV5-1
CASTPEGQSNTGELFF	TRBJ2-2	TRBV6-2/TRBV6-3
CASSVTSLADTQYF	TRBJ2-3	TRBV9
CASSMSSGTRTDTQYF	TRBJ2-3	TRBV7-3
CASSLSGNSYEQYF	TRBJ2-7	TRBV28
CASSQVGIYF	TRBJ2-5	TRBV3-1
CSARAKGPDTQYF	TRBJ2-3	TRBV20-1